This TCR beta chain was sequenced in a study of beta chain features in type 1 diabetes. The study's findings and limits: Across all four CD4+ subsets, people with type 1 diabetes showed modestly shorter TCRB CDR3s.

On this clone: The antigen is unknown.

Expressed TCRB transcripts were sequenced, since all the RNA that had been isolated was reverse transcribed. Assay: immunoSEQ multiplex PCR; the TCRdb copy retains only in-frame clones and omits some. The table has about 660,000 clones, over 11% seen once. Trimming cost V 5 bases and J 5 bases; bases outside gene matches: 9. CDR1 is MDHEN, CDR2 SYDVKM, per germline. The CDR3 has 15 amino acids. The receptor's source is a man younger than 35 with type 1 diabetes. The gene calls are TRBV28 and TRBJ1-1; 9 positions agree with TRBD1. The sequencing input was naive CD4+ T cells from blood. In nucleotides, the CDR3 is TGTGCCAGCAGTGCCGCCGGGACAGGGCGAACTGAAGCTTTCTTT. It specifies CASSAAGTGRTEAFF.